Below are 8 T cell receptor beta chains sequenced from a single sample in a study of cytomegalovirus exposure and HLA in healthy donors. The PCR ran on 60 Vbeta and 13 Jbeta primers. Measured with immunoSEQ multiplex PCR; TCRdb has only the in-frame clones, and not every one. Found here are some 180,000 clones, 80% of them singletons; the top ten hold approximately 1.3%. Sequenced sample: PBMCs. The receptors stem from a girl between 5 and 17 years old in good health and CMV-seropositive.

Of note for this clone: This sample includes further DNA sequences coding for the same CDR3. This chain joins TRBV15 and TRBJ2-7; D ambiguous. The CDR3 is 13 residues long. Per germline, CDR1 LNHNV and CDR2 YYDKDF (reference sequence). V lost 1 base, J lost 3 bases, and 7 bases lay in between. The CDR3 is CATSRVTSYEQYF. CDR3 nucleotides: TGTGCCACCAGCAGAGTCACAAGCTACGAGCAGTACTTC.

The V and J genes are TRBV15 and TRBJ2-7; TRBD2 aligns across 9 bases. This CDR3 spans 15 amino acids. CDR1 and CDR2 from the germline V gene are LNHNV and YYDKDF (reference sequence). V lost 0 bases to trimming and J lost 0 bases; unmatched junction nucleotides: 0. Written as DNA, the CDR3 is TGTGCCACCAGCAGAGAGACTAGCGGCTCCTACGAGCAGTACTTC. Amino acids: CATSRETSGSYEQYF.

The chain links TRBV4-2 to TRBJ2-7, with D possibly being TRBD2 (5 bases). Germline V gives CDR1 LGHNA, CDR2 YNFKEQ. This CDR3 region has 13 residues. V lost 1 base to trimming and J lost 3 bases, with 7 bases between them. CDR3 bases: TGTGCCAGCAGCCAAGGCGGGCTCTACGAGCAGTACTTC. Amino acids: CASSQGGLYEQYF.

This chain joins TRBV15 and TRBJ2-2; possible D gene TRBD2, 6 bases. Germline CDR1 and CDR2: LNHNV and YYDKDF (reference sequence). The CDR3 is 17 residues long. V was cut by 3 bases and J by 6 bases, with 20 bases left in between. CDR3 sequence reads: CATSRGRLEVNPGELFF. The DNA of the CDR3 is TGTGCCACCAGCAGGGGGAGACTAGAAGTTAACCCCGGGGAGCTGTTTTTT.

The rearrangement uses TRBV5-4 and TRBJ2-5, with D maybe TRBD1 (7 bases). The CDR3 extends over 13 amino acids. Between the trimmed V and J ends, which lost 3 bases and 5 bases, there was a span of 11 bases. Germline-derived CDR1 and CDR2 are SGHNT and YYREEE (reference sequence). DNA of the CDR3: TGTGCCAGCAGCTCAGCAGGGGGGGAGACCCAGTACTTC. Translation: CASSSAGGETQYF.

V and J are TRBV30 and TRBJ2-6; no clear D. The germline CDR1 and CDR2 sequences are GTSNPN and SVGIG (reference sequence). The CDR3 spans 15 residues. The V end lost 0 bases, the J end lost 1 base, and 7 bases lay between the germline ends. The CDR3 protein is CAWSVRVSGANVLTF. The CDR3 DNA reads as TGTGCCTGGAGTGTCCGAGTGTCTGGGGCCAACGTCCTGACTTTC.

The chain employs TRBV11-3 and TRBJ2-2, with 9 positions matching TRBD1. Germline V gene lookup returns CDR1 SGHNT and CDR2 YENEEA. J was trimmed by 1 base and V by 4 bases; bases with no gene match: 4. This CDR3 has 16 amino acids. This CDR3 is CASSSPGQGNTGELFF. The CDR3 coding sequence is TGTGCCAGCAGCTCGCCGGGACAGGGGAACACCGGGGAGCTGTTTTTT.

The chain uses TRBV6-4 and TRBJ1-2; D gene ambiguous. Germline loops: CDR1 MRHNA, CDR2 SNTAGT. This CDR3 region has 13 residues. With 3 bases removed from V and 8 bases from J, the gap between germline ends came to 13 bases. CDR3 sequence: CASSESEGTGYTF. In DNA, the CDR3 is TGTGCCAGCAGTGAGTCGGAGGGAACGGGCTACACCTTC.